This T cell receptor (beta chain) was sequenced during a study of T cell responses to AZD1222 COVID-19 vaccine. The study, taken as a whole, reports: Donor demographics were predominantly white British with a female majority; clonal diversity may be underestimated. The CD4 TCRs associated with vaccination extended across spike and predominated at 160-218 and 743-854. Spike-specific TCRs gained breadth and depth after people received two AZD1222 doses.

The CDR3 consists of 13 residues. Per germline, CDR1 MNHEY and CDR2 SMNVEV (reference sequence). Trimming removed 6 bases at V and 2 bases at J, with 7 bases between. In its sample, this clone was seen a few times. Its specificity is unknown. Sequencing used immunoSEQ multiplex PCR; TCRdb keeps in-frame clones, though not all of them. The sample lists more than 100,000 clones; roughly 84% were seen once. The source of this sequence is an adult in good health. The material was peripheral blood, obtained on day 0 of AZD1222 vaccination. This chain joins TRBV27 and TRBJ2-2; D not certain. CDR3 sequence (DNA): TGTGCCAGCAGGGTAGGCAACACCGGGGAGCTGTTTTTT. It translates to CASRVGNTGELFF.